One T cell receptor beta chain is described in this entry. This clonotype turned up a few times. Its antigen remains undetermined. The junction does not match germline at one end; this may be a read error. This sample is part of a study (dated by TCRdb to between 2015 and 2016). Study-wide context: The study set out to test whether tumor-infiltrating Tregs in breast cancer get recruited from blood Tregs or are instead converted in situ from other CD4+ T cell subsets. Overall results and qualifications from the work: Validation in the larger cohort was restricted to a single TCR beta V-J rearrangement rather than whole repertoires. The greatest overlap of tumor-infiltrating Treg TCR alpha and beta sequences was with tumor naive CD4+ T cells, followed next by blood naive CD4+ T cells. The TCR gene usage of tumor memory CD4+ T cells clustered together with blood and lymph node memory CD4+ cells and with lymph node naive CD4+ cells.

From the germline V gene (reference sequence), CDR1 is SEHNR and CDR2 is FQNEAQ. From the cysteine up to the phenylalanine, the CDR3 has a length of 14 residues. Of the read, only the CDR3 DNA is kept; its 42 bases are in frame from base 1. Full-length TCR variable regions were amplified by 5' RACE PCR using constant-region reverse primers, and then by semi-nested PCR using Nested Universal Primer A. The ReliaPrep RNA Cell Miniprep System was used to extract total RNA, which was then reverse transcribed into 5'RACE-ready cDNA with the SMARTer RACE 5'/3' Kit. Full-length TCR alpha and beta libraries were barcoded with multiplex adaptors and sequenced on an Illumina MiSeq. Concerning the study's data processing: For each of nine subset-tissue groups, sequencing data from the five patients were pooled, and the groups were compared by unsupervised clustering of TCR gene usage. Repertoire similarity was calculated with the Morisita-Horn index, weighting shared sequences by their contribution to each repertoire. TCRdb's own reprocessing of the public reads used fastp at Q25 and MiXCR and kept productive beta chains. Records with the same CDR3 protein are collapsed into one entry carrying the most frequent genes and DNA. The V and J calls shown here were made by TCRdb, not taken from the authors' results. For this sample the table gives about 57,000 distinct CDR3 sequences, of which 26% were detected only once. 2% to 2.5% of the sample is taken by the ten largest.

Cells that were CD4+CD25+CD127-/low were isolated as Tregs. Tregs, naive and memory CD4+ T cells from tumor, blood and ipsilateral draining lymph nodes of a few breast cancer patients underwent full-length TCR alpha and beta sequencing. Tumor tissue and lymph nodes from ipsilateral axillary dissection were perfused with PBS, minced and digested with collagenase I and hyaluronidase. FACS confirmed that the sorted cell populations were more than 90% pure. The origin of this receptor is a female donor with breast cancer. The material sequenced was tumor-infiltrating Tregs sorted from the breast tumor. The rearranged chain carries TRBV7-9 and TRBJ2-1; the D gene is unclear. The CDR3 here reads CASTLQSSYNEQFF. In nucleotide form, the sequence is TGTGCCAGCACCTTACAGAGCTCCTACAATGAGCAGTTCTTC.